This entry lists 17 T cell receptor beta chains sequenced from one sample in a study of T cell changes during pregnancy in multiple sclerosis. Here immunoSEQ multiplex PCR was the method, and the copy in TCRdb shows in-frame clones only, minus some. Of approximately 71,000 clones listed, 80% to 95% were seen once; the top ten hold under 2%. Specimen: peripheral blood, collected in the second trimester of pregnancy. The origin of the receptors is a female donor with multiple sclerosis, enrolled in a pregnancy study.

This clone was seen once. J is TRBJ1-4 and V is TRBV28; 9 nucleotides agree with TRBD1. This CDR3 has 16 amino acids. The trim removed 6 bases at V and 5 bases at J, leaving 10 bases unmatched. Germline lookup yields CDR1 MDHEN and CDR2 SYDVKM. The CDR3 loop is CASRRTGGGRNEKLFF. CDR3 nucleotide sequence: TGTGCCAGCAGACGTACAGGGGGCGGTCGGAATGAAAAACTGTTTTTT. Drawing the rest from reference TRBV28 and TRBJ1-4, the complete variable domain is DVKVTQSSRYLVKRTGEKVFLECVQDMDHENMFWYRQDPGLGLRLIYFSYDVKMKEKGDIPEGYSVSREKKERFSLILESASTNQTSMYLCASRRTGGGRNEKLFFGSGTQLSVL.

The chain employs TRBV28 and TRBJ2-7; weak D call: TRBD2 (6 bases). The germline gives CDR1 MDHEN, CDR2 SYDVKM. This CDR3 contains 14 residues. Trimming cost V 6 bases and J 3 bases, with 15 bases left between them. CDR3 protein: CASSPEGPVYEQYF. CDR3 in DNA: TGTGCCAGCAGCCCGGAGGGACCGGTCTACGAGCAGTACTTC.

This chain joins TRBV9 and TRBJ1-1; possible D gene TRBD1, 5 bases. The CDR3 has 15 residues. Between the trimmed V and J ends, which lost 0 bases and 3 bases, there was a span of 12 bases. CDR1 SGDLS and CDR2 YYNGEE come from the germline V gene. The CDR3 DNA reads TGTGCCAGCAGCGTAGCCTCGGGACTCGACACTGAAGCTTTCTTT. Its protein product is CASSVASGLDTEAFF. The full variable domain, in which reference TRBV9 and TRBJ1-1 provide the parts outside the CDR3, is DSGVTQTPKHLITATGQRVTLRCSPRSGDLSVYWYQQSLDQGLQFLIQYYNGEERAKGNILERFSAQQFPDLHSELNLSSLELGDSALYFCASSVASGLDTEAFFGQGTRLTVV.

The gene calls are TRBV6-5 and TRBJ1-2, with 10 positions matching TRBD1. V lost 0 bases to trimming and J lost 4 bases; unmatched junction nucleotides: 2. CDR3 length: 15 amino acids. Per the germline V gene, CDR1 is MNHEY and CDR2 is SVGAGI. The CDR3 region is CASSYSTGGIYGYTF. CDR3 nucleotides: TGTGCCAGCAGTTACTCGACAGGGGGCATCTATGGCTACACCTTC.

V and J are TRBV27 and TRBJ2-2; 10 bases fit TRBD2. CDR1 and CDR2 from the germline V gene are MNHEY and SMNVEV (reference sequence). The V gene end was trimmed by 6 bases and the J gene end by 5 bases; junction bases not matched to a gene: 6. The CDR3 covers 15 residues. The CDR3 protein is CASSRWTSGTGELFF. DNA of the CDR3: TGTGCCAGCAGCAGGTGGACTAGCGGTACCGGGGAGCTGTTTTTT.

This clone was counted once. V gene TRBV5-5 combines with J gene TRBJ2-5; D not certain. CDR1 is SGHKS, CDR2 YYEKEE, per germline (reference sequence). CDR3 length: 15 amino acids. Trimming stripped 4 bases from V and 7 bases from J, with 20 bases between. The CDR3 DNA is TGTGCCAGCAGCCTATGGCCTCTAGTCTCGGGGACCCAGTACTTC. This encodes CASSLWPLVSGTQYF.

This sequence joins TRBV5-6 and TRBJ1-5, with 7 bases matching TRBD1. The V gene's germline CDR1 is SGHDT and CDR2 YYEEEE. There are 14 residues in the CDR3. The V segment lost 2 bases and the J segment 5 bases; nucleotides outside the gene matches: 4. CDR3 coding DNA: TGTGCCAGCAGCTTAACAGGGGACGATCAGCCCCAGCATTTT. Its protein product is CASSLTGDDQPQHF.

This chain connects TRBV29-1 to TRBJ2-7; TRBD2 is a possible D gene (5 bases). Between the trimmed V and J ends, which lost 6 bases and 0 bases, there was a span of 15 bases. CDR1 is SQVTM and CDR2 is ANQGSEA in the germline V gene. The CDR3 extends over 14 amino acids. The CDR3 loop is CSVRLTGSSYEQYF. CDR3 DNA: TGCAGCGTCCGACTAACGGGGAGCTCCTACGAGCAGTACTTC.

This chain joins TRBV6-1 and TRBJ2-7, with TRBD2 matching over 8 bases. The V gene end was trimmed by 6 bases and the J gene end by 5 bases; junction bases not matched to a gene: 12. Germline V gene sequence: CDR1 MNHNS, CDR2 SASEGT. This CDR3 has 15 amino acids. The CDR3 DNA follows: TGTGCCAGCAGGGACACAGGCGGGAGGTCGAACGAGCAGTACTTC. This sequence encodes CASRDTGGRSNEQYF.

This clone occurred once. The DNA of the CDR3 is TGTGCCAGCAGCTTATGGCCGGGACAGGGGTACAATGAGCAGTTCTTC. Translated, it gives CASSLWPGQGYNEQFF. The gene calls are TRBV7-9 and TRBJ2-1; the match to TRBD1 covers 10 bases. The length of the CDR3 is 16 residues. The germline V gene has CDR1 SEHNR and CDR2 FQNEAQ (reference sequence). Trimming cost V 2 bases and J 4 bases; bases outside gene matches: 5. Looking up the rest from reference TRBV7-9 and TRBJ2-1 gives the full variable domain: DTGVSQNPRHKITKRGQNVTFRCDPISEHNRLYWYRQTLGQGPEFLTYFQNEAQLEKSRLLSDRFSAERPKGSFSTLEIQRTEQGDSAMYLCASSLWPGQGYNEQFFGPGTRLTVL.

This clone was detected only once. This chain links TRBV5-5 with TRBJ2-7, with 8 bases aligning to TRBD1. Trimming removed 0 bases from V and 6 bases from J; junction bases left unmatched: 5. This CDR3 is built from 14 residues. Germline CDR1 reads SGHKS; CDR2 reads YYEKEE (reference sequence). The CDR3 here is CASSLAWTGSEQYF. Written as DNA, the CDR3 is TGTGCCAGCAGCTTGGCCTGGACAGGGAGCGAGCAGTACTTC.

The chain combines TRBV13 with TRBJ2-1, with 7 bases aligning to TRBD2. The germline CDR1 and CDR2 sequences are PRHDT and FYEKMQ (reference sequence). This CDR3 spans 16 amino acids. Losses at the gene ends were 3 bases for V and 4 bases for J; bases not matched to a gene: 9. For the CDR3, the DNA is TGTGCCAGCAGCTTCCAACCGTGGGAGGGATACAATGAGCAGTTCTTC. Its translation is CASSFQPWEGYNEQFF.

The CDR3 region has the DNA TGTGCCAGCAGCACTGGTTCAGCGGGGGGGACTTTGCAGTATTTT. Its protein is CASSTGSAGGTLQYF. V gene TRBV5-6 combines with J gene TRBJ2-3; 10 bases fit TRBD2. The CDR3 loop spans 15 amino acids. CDR1 and CDR2 (germline): SGHDT, YYEEEE. V shed 4 bases and J 11 bases; nucleotides not matched to a gene: 13.

The chain uses TRBV5-1 and TRBJ2-2, with 9 bases matching TRBD2. With 0 bases clipped from V and 4 bases from J, the junction kept 7 bases outside the gene matches. The V gene's germline CDR1 is SGHRS and CDR2 YFSETQ. This CDR3 is 17 amino acids long. The CDR3 DNA reads TGCGCCAGCAGCTTGGGCCTAGCGGGGTCGAGCACCGGGGAGCTGTTTTTT. Translating gives CASSLGLAGSSTGELFF. Full variable domain (outside the CDR3, taken from reference TRBV5-1 and TRBJ2-2): KAGVTQTPRYLIKTRGQQVTLSCSPISGHRSVSWYQQTPGQGLQFLFEYFSETQRNKGNFPGRFSGRQFSNSRSEMNVSTLELGDSALYLCASSLGLAGSSTGELFFGEGSRLTVL.

The J gene is TRBJ1-2, the V gene TRBV27; 7 bases align to TRBD1. Germline CDR1 and CDR2: MNHEY and SMNVEV (reference sequence). With 0 bases clipped from V and 6 bases from J, the junction kept 1 base outside the gene matches. The CDR3 is made up of 13 amino acids. CDR3 protein: CASSLSTGHGYTF. The CDR3 DNA follows: TGTGCCAGCAGTTTATCGACAGGGCATGGCTACACCTTC.

This rearrangement joins TRBV5-1 to TRBJ1-1; 9 nucleotides line up with TRBD1. J gave up 4 bases and V 4 bases, and 5 bases lay outside the gene matches. From germline, CDR1 is SGHRS and CDR2 YFSETQ. The CDR3 has 14 residues. CDR3 residues: CASSRDREGTEAFF. DNA for the CDR3: TGCGCCAGCAGCCGGGACAGGGAGGGCACTGAAGCTTTCTTT. The variable domain in full, completed from reference TRBV5-1 and TRBJ1-1, reads KAGVTQTPRYLIKTRGQQVTLSCSPISGHRSVSWYQQTPGQGLQFLFEYFSETQRNKGNFPGRFSGRQFSNSRSEMNVSTLELGDSALYLCASSRDREGTEAFFGQGTRLTVV.

V and J are TRBV13 and TRBJ2-5, with 7 nucleotides matching TRBD1. In germline, CDR1 is PRHDT, CDR2 FYEKMQ (reference sequence). The junction had 3 bases not matched to a gene; V was cut back by 5 bases and J by 0 bases. CDR3 length equals 14 residues. CDR3 residues: CASSLGQNQETQYF. The CDR3 DNA reads as TGTGCCAGCAGCCTGGGACAGAACCAAGAGACCCAGTACTTC.